Below are 30 T cell receptor beta chains sequenced from a single sample in a study of cytomegalovirus exposure and HLA in healthy donors. PCR amplification relied on 60 Vbeta primers (plus 13 Jbeta primers). Method: immunoSEQ multiplex PCR; TCRdb's copy keeps in-frame clones and lacks some. This table has roughly 130,000 clones, roughly 79% appearing once. Sequenced material: PBMCs. These receptors were obtained from a boy between 2 and 10 years old in good health and CMV-seronegative.

This chain connects TRBV7-3 to TRBJ2-6; 9 bases fit TRBD1. The length of the CDR3 is 19 residues. Germline V gene lookup returns CDR1 SGHTA and CDR2 FQGTGA. V shed 6 bases and J 1 base; nucleotides not matched to a gene: 13. The CDR3 region is CASSLDPGQGFSGANVLTF. The CDR3 DNA sequence: TGTGCCAGCAGTTTAGATCCGGGACAGGGTTTTTCTGGGGCCAACGTCCTGACTTTC.

The rearrangement uses TRBV18 and TRBJ2-6; D gene ambiguous. This CDR3 has 16 residues. Looked up from germline, CDR1 is KGHSH and CDR2 is LQKENI. V lost 2 bases to trimming and J lost 0 bases, with 8 bases between them. The CDR3 reads CASSPMSSSGANVLTF. The CDR3 DNA sequence: TGTGCCAGCTCACCAATGTCGAGCTCTGGGGCCAACGTCCTGACTTTC.

This rearrangement joins TRBV2 to TRBJ2-7, with 9 nucleotides matching TRBD2. This CDR3 contains 16 residues. Germline V gene lookup returns CDR1 SNHLY and CDR2 FYNNEI. V shed 8 bases and J 2 bases; nucleotides not matched to a gene: 13. The CDR3 spells CASCSEVAGEPYEQYF. DNA of the CDR3: TGTGCCAGCTGTTCTGAAGTAGCGGGGGAACCCTACGAGCAGTACTTC.

The chain recombines TRBV5-1 with TRBJ1-2, with TRBD1 matching 7 bases. Germline V gives CDR1 SGHRS, CDR2 YFSETQ. This CDR3 contains 16 residues. The trim removed 0 bases at V and 0 bases at J, leaving 5 bases unmatched. Here the CDR3 DNA reads TGCGCCAGCAGCTTGGAGGTGACAGGGTCTAACTATGGCTACACCTTC. Its protein is CASSLEVTGSNYGYTF.

CDR3 residues: CASSPFAAEAEAFF. The CDR3 nucleotides are TGTGCCAGCAGCCCCTTTGCAGCGGAGGCTGAAGCTTTCTTT. The chain has TRBV2 and TRBJ1-1; no reliable D call. The CDR3 totals 14 residues. V was pared by 6 bases and J by 6 bases, with 17 bases between. Germline V gives CDR1 SNHLY, CDR2 FYNNEI.

This chain joins TRBV6-5 and TRBJ2-7, with TRBD1 identical over 10 bases. The germline CDR1 and CDR2 sequences are MNHEY and SVGAGI. V lost 2 bases and J lost 5; bases outside the gene matches: 6. The CDR3 is 15 amino acids. The CDR3, as DNA: TGTGCCAGCAGTTACCTGGACAGGGGGGGGCACGAGCAGTACTTC. Translation: CASSYLDRGGHEQYF.

This clone came up once. This rearrangement joins TRBV5-6 to TRBJ1-3; 9 nucleotides match TRBD1. Germline CDR1 is SGHDT and CDR2 is YYEEEE. The CDR3 covers 18 residues. The V segment lost 3 bases and the J segment 2 bases; nucleotides outside the gene matches: 12. Written as DNA, the CDR3 is TGTGCCAGCAGCTCCCCAACGACAGGGGGACTTACTGGAAACACCATATATTTT. It codes for CASSSPTTGGLTGNTIYF.

This chain connects TRBV5-6 to TRBJ2-7; possible D gene TRBD1, 5 bases. Germline loops: CDR1 SGHDT, CDR2 YYEEEE. The CDR3 is 10 residues long. The DNA of the CDR3 is TGTGCCAGCTTGGGGCCATTGGGAAACGTC. Residues: CASLGPLGNV.

The rearrangement joins TRBV7-8 to TRBJ2-1; TRBD2 aligns across 10 bases. The CDR3 runs 17 residues. Germline values: CDR1 SGHVS, CDR2 FQNEAQ. The V segment lost 0 bases and the J segment 0 bases; nucleotides outside the gene matches: 2. CDR3 nucleotide sequence: TGTGCCAGCAGCTTAGCAGCGGGGGGGAGCTCCTACAATGAGCAGTTCTTC. Translation: CASSLAAGGSSYNEQFF.

The count of this clone is one. The chain carries TRBV7-2 and TRBJ2-5, with D possibly matching TRBD2 (6 bases). Germline assignment: CDR1 SGHTA and CDR2 FQGNSA. V was clipped by 5 bases and J by 5 bases, with 18 bases between them. This CDR3 has 15 residues. CDR3: CASSRYGGEVETQYF. The CDR3 region has the DNA TGTGCCAGCAGCCGTTACGGAGGGGAGGTTGAGACCCAGTACTTC.

This chain uses TRBV4-1 with TRBJ1-1; the match to TRBD1 covers 7 bases. Trimming cost V 2 bases and J 1 base; bases outside gene matches: 7. The CDR3 is made up of 16 amino acids. Germline CDR1 and CDR2: MGHRA and YSYEKL. This chain's CDR3 is CASSQSPTGRNTEAFF. The CDR3 DNA reads as TGCGCCAGCAGCCAATCCCCGACAGGGAGGAACACTGAAGCTTTCTTT.

The chain couples TRBV7-9 to TRBJ2-3; maybe TRBD1 (5 bases). Trimming removed 2 bases at V and 4 bases at J, with 10 bases between. The CDR3 sequence is 14 residues long. CDR1 SEHNR and CDR2 FQNEAQ come from the germline V gene (reference sequence). The CDR3 reads CASSLQGRADTQYF. The CDR3 DNA sequence: TGTGCCAGCAGCTTACAGGGTAGGGCAGATACGCAGTATTTT.

The V call is TRBV5-1, the J call TRBJ1-1; weak D call: TRBD1 (5 bases). The V gene's germline CDR1 is SGHRS and CDR2 YFSETQ. This CDR3 is 18 amino acids long. Trimming removed 0 bases from V and 2 bases from J, with 20 bases in between. The DNA for the CDR3 is TGCGCCAGCAGCTTGGTGTCTTGGCAGGGATCCCCAAACACTGAAGCTTTCTTT. This gives the protein CASSLVSWQGSPNTEAFF. The full variable domain, completed using reference TRBV5-1 and TRBJ1-1, is KAGVTQTPRYLIKTRGQQVTLSCSPISGHRSVSWYQQTPGQGLQFLFEYFSETQRNKGNFPGRFSGRQFSNSRSEMNVSTLELGDSALYLCASSLVSWQGSPNTEAFFGQGTRLTVV.

The chain combines TRBV7-9 with TRBJ2-7, with TRBD1 matching over 7 bases. The germline V gene has CDR1 SEHNR and CDR2 FQNEAQ (reference sequence). This CDR3 spans 15 amino acids. With 5 bases clipped from V and 2 bases from J, the junction kept 9 bases outside the gene matches. For the CDR3, the DNA is TGTGCCAGCAGCCCCACAGGGGCGACAGCCTACGAGCAGTACGTC. Encoded protein: CASSPTGATAYEQYV.

The gene calls are TRBV18 and TRBJ1-1; 7 nucleotides agree with TRBD1. CDR3 length: 12 amino acids. J lost 10 bases, V lost 5 bases, and 7 bases had no gene match. Germline CDR1 is KGHSH and CDR2 is LQKENI. The CDR3 loop is CASSSDRRGAFF. For the CDR3, the DNA is TGTGCCAGCTCATCGGACAGGAGGGGAGCTTTCTTT.

This clone was detected only a few times. The V gene is TRBV6-1, the J gene TRBJ1-3; 8 bases align to TRBD1. V was clipped by 5 bases and J by 2 bases; unmatched bases: 5. There are 15 residues in the CDR3. The germline gives CDR1 MNHNS, CDR2 SASEGT. CDR3 sequence: CASSLRQGPGNTIYF. Here the CDR3 DNA reads TGTGCCAGCAGTCTACGACAGGGGCCTGGAAACACCATATATTTT.

The V and J genes are TRBV6-5 and TRBJ1-3, with 8 bases aligning to TRBD1. The CDR3 sequence is 15 residues long. Unmatched junction bases numbered 2, after V lost 2 bases and J lost 2 bases. Germline V lookup: CDR1 MNHEY, CDR2 SVGAGI. The CDR3 protein is CASSYGTGPGNTIYF. The DNA of the CDR3 is TGTGCCAGCAGTTACGGGACAGGCCCTGGAAACACCATATATTTT.

The chain combines TRBV7-2 with TRBJ2-3; D is possibly TRBD2 (5 bases). Trimming removed 1 base from V and 6 bases from J, with 17 bases in between. The CDR3 contains 16 residues. Germline V CDR1 and CDR2: SGHTA, FQGNSA. This CDR3 reads CASSLDAAGLGDTQYF. The CDR3 DNA reads as TGTGCCAGCAGCTTAGATGCTGCGGGCCTCGGGGATACGCAGTATTTT.

On this clone: One end of the junction fails to match germline, which may point to a read error. This rearrangement joins TRBV11-2 to TRBJ1-6; D unclear. The CDR3 has 13 residues. Germline V gene lookup returns CDR1 SGHAT and CDR2 FQNNGV. The DNA for the CDR3 is TGTGCCAGCAACTTAGACACTTATTCACCCCTCCACTTT. Translated, it gives CASNLDTYSPLHF.

The gene calls are TRBV12-5 and TRBJ1-6; D is unresolved. The CDR3 runs 14 residues. Looked up from germline, CDR1 is LGHNT and CDR2 is FRNRAP. V lost 2 bases and J 6 bases, leaving 8 bases between the germline ends. The CDR3 region has the DNA TGTGCTAGTGGTTTGTTGTCTTCTAATTCACCCCTCCACTTT. As protein: CASGLLSSNSPLHF.

This chain connects TRBV30 to TRBJ1-1; D is perhaps TRBD1 (6 bases). The CDR3 is 18 amino acids. Per germline, CDR1 GTSNPN and CDR2 SVGIG (reference sequence). V was pared by 2 bases and J by 2 bases, with 24 bases between. The CDR3 loop reads CAWSRGDMTGPGNTEAFF. For the CDR3, the DNA is TGTGCCTGGAGTCGGGGGGATATGACAGGACCAGGAAACACTGAAGCTTTCTTT.

This CDR3 is CASSLTGGEDYGYTF. The DNA for the CDR3 is TGCGCCAGCAGCCTGACAGGGGGCGAAGACTATGGCTACACCTTC. The rearrangement joins TRBV4-3 to TRBJ1-2; 10 bases align to TRBD1. The trim removed 4 bases at V and 3 bases at J, leaving 5 bases unmatched. This CDR3 is 15 amino acids long. The germline V gene encodes CDR1 LGHNA and CDR2 YSLEER.

This chain connects TRBV7-9 to TRBJ1-1; perhaps TRBD1 as D (6 bases). Germline assignment: CDR1 SEHNR and CDR2 FQNEAQ (reference sequence). The V end lost 5 bases, the J end lost 1 base, and 20 bases lay between the germline ends. The CDR3 runs 17 residues. The CDR3 DNA follows: TGTGCCAGCAGCCCCTCCCCCTTAGCGGGGGCGAACACTGAAGCTTTCTTT. Its protein product is CASSPSPLAGANTEAFF.

This clone was detected only a few times. The rearrangement joins TRBV6-1 to TRBJ1-4; a weak D match, TRBD1 (5 bases). CDR1 is MNHNS, CDR2 SASEGT, per germline. The CDR3 totals 14 residues. Trimming left V 5 bases short and J 7 bases short, with 14 bases between. This chain's CDR3 is CASSSGTGPEKLFF. CDR3 nucleotide sequence: TGTGCCAGCAGTTCCGGGACTGGCCCTGAAAAACTGTTTTTT.

J is TRBJ1-1 and V is TRBV5-1; D unresolved. V gave up 3 bases and J gave up 5 bases, with 8 bases separating them. Looked up from germline, CDR1 is SGHRS and CDR2 is YFSETQ. The CDR3 is 12 residues long. The CDR3 sequence: CASSSSGTEAFF. The CDR3 nucleotides are TGCGCCAGCAGCTCCTCCGGGACTGAAGCTTTCTTT.

The CDR3 loop is CASSPGPFGGELFF. DNA for the CDR3: TGTGCCAGCTCACCTGGGCCTTTTGGCGGGGAGCTGTTTTTT. The chain recombines TRBV18 with TRBJ2-2; D gene ambiguous. Trimming took 3 bases from V and 7 from J, leaving 12 bases between them. Germline V gene lookup returns CDR1 KGHSH and CDR2 LQKENI. The CDR3 consists of 14 residues.

This clone came up a few times. The genes are TRBV27 and TRBJ1-6; perhaps TRBD1 as D (5 bases). Germline assignment: CDR1 MNHEY and CDR2 SMNVEV (reference sequence). Trimming left V 4 bases short and J 9 bases short, with 19 bases between. The CDR3 runs 16 residues. The CDR3 nucleotides are TGTGCCAGCAGTTCCGTCCCCAAGGGGTTAGGTTCACCCCTCCACTTT. Its protein product is CASSSVPKGLGSPLHF.

This chain joins TRBV19 and TRBJ1-2; a weak D match, TRBD1 (5 bases). Per the germline V gene, CDR1 is LNHDA and CDR2 is SQIVND (reference sequence). Trimming stripped 6 bases from V and 4 bases from J, with 15 bases between. The CDR3 runs 14 residues. This CDR3 is CASSYMTAGYGYTF. The CDR3 nucleotides read TGTGCCAGTAGCTACATGACAGCCGGCTATGGCTACACCTTC.

The rearrangement uses TRBV29-1 and TRBJ2-7; 10 bases are shared with TRBD1. Germline assignment: CDR1 SQVTM and CDR2 ANQGSEA. Trimming took 7 bases from V and 0 from J; bases not matched to a gene: 12. The CDR3 is 16 residues long. CDR3 region: CSGLPTGQGCSYEQYV. The CDR3 DNA is TGCAGCGGACTCCCCACGGGACAGGGGTGCTCCTACGAGCAGTACGTC.

This chain uses TRBV30 with TRBJ2-7, with TRBD2 matching over 8 bases. Trimming took 5 bases from V and 5 from J; bases not matched to a gene: 5. The CDR3 extends over 12 amino acids. Germline CDR1 reads GTSNPN; CDR2 reads SVGIG (reference sequence). The CDR3 sequence is CAWERGMDEQYF. The CDR3 DNA is TGTGCCTGGGAGCGGGGGATGGACGAGCAGTACTTC.